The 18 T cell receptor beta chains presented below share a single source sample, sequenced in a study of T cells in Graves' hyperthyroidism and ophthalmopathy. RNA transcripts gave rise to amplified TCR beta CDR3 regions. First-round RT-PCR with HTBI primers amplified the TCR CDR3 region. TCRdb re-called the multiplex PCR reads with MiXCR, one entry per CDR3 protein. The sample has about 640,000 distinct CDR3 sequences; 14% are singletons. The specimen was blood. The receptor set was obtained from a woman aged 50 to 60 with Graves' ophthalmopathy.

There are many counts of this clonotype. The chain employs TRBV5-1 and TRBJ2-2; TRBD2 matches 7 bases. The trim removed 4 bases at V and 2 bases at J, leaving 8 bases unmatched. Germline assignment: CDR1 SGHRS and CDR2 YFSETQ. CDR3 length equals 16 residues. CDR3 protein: CASSPRTRANTGELFF. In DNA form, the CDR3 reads TGCGCCAGCAGCCCGAGGACTAGAGCTAACACCGGGGAGCTGTTTTTT.

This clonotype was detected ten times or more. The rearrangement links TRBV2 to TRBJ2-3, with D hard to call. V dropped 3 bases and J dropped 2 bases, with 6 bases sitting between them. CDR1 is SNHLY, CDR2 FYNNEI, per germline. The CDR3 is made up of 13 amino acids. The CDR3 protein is CASSEGFTDTQYF. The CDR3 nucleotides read TGTGCCAGCAGTGAGGGATTCACAGATACGCAGTATTTT.

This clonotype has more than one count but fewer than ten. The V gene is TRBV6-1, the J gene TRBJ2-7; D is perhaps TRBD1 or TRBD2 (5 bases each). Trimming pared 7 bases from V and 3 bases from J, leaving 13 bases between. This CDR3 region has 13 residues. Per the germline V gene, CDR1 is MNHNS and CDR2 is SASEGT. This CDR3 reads CASNSGRHYEQYF. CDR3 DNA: TGTGCCAGCAATTCGGGACGCCACTACGAGCAGTACTTC.

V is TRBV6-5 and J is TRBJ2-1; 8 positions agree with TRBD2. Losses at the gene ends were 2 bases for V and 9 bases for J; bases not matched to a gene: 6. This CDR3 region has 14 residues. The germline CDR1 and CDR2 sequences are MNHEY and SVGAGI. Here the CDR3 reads CASSYPGGPLEQFF. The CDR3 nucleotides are TGTGCCAGCAGTTACCCGGGAGGGCCGCTTGAGCAGTTCTTC.

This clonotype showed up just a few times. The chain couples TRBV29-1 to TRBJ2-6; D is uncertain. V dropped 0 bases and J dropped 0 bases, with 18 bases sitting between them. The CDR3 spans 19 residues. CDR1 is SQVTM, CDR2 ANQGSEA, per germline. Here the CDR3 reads CSVEDLKARALSGANVLTF. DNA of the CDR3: TGCAGCGTTGAAGATCTGAAGGCAAGGGCCCTCTCTGGGGCCAACGTCCTGACTTTC.

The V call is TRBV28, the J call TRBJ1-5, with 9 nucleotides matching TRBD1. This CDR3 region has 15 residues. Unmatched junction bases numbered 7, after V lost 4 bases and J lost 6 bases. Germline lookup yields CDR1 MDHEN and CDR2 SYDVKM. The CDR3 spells CASSSGQGRTQPQHF. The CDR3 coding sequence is TGTGCCAGCAGTTCGGGACAGGGAAGGACTCAGCCCCAGCATTTT.

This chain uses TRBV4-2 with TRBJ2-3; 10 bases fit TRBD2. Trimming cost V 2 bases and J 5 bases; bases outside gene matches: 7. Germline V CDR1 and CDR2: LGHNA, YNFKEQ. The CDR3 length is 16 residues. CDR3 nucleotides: TGTGCCAGCAGCCAACCTAGCGGGAGCAGGATAGATACGCAGTATTTT. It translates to CASSQPSGSRIDTQYF.

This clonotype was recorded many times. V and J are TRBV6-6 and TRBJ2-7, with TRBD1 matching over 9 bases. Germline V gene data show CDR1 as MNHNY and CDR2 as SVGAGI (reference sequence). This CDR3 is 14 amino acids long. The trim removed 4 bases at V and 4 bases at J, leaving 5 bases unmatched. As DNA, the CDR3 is TGTGCCAGCAGTTTACAGGGGGCGCAGTACGAGCAGTACTTC. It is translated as CASSLQGAQYEQYF.

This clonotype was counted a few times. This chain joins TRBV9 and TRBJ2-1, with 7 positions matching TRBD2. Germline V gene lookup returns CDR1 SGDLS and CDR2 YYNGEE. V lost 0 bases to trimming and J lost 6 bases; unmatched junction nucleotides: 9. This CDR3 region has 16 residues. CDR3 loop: CASSVGVGGFTNEQFF. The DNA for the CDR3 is TGTGCCAGCAGCGTAGGTGTGGGAGGGTTTACCAATGAGCAGTTCTTC.

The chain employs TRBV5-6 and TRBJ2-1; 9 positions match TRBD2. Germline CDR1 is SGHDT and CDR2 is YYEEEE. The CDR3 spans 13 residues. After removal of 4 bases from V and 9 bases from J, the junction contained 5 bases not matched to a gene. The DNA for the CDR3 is TGTGCCAGCAGCAGGACTAGCGCCAGTGAGCAGTTCTTC. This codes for CASSRTSASEQFF.

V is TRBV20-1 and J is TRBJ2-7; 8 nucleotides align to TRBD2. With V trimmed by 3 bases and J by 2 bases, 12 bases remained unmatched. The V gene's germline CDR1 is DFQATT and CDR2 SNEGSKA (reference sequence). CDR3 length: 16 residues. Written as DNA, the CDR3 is TGCAGTGCTAGTCATTATATAGGACTAGCCACCTACGAGCAGTACTTC. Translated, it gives CSASHYIGLATYEQYF.

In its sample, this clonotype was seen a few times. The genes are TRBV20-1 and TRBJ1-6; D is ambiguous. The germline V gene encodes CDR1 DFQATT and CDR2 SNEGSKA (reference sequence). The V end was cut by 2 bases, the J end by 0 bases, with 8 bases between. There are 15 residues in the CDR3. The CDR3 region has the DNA TGCAGTGCTAGACAGGCTAGCTCCTATAATTCACCCCTCCACTTT. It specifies CSARQASSYNSPLHF.

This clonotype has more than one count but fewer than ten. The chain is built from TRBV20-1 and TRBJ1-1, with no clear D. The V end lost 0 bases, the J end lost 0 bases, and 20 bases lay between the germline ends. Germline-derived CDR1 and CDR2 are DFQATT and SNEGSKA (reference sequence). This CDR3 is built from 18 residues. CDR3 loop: CSARDGRVIGLMNTEAFF. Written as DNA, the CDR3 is TGCAGTGCTAGAGATGGGAGGGTCATAGGATTAATGAACACTGAAGCTTTCTTT.

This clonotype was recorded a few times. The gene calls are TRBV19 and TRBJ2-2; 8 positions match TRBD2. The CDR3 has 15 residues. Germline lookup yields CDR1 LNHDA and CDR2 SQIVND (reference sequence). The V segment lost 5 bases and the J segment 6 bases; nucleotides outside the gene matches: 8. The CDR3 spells CASSGAAGGPGELFF. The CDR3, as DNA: TGTGCCAGTAGTGGAGCTGCGGGAGGTCCCGGGGAGCTGTTTTTT.

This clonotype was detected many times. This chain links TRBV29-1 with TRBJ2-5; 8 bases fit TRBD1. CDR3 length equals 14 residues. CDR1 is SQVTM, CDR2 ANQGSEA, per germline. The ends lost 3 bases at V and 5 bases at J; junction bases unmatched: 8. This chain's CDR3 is CSVDPGQGSETQYF. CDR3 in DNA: TGCAGCGTTGATCCTGGACAGGGAAGCGAGACCCAGTACTTC.

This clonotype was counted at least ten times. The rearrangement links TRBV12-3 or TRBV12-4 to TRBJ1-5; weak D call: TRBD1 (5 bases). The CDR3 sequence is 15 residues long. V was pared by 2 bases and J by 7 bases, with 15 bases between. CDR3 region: CASSLTTGPRQPQHF. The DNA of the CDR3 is TGTGCCAGCAGTTTAACTACAGGCCCCAGGCAGCCCCAGCATTTT.

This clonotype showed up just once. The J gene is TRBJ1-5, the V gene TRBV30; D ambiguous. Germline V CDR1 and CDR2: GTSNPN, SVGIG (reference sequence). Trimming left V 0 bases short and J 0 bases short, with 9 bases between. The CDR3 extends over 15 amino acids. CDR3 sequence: CAWSVSAGSNQPQHF. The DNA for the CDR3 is TGTGCCTGGAGTGTATCGGCCGGTAGCAATCAGCCCCAGCATTTT.

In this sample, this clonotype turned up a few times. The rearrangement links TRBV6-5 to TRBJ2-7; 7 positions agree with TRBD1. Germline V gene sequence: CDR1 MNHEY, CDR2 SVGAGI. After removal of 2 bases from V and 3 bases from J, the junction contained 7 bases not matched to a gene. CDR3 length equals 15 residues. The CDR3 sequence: CASSYAGTANYEQYF. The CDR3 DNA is TGTGCCAGCAGTTACGCCGGGACAGCAAACTACGAGCAGTACTTC.